This T cell receptor beta chain came from a study of CD8 T cells in ankylosing spondylitis. Study conclusions and caveats: Fewer than 10 highly homologous variants made up a TCR beta motif that seemed to typify ankylosing spondylitis blood. A number of the motif variants had already been described in reactive arthritis synovial fluid and blood. Disease-linked clones, CD8+, were relatively rare in peripheral blood.

This clonotype was recorded at least ten times. Its antigen is not identified. Generation of TCR beta libraries employed quantitative 5'-RACE incorporating molecular barcodes. TCRdb analysed the 5' RACE reads with MiXCR anew, one entry per CDR3 protein. The sample yields approximately 300,000 distinct CDR3 sequences, around 20% seen once. In germline, CDR1 is MNHNS, CDR2 SASEGT. The CDR3 spans 13 residues. The junction had 8 bases not matched to a gene; V was cut back by 6 bases and J by 9 bases. This receptor was obtained from a female donor with ankylosing spondylitis or in good health (not recorded which). The genes are TRBV6-1 and TRBJ2-1; 7 bases agree with TRBD2. The sample was blood, either unsorted or a sorted T cell fraction (not recorded which). CDR3 residues: CASRKAGVSEQFF. The DNA of the CDR3 is TGTGCCAGCAGGAAGGCGGGAGTATCTGAGCAGTTCTTC.